The clone carrying this T cell receptor (beta chain) was recorded at least ten times. Antigen unknown. Diagnosis of hyperthyroidism was new in patients aged 18 to 65, and its duration was under 2 months. These data belong to a study of T cells in Graves' hyperthyroidism and ophthalmopathy. Study-wide results and limits: In simple terms, a model built on 13 V-J features told ophthalmopathy apart from stable hyperthyroidism.

V was clipped by 0 bases and J by 4 bases, with 8 bases between them. This CDR3 contains 14 residues. Germline CDR1 and CDR2: SGHRS and YFSETQ. Researchers took RNA transcripts and amplified the TCR beta CDR3 regions from them. TCR CDR3 regions were first amplified by RT-PCR with HTBI primers. TCRdb reprocessed the multiplex PCR reads via MiXCR and lists one record per CDR3 protein. The profile covers about 690,000 distinct CDR3 sequences, with 15% to 20% appearing a single time and around a sixth taken by the ten largest. This receptor was obtained from a man in his fifties with Graves' hyperthyroidism. This chain links TRBV5-1 with TRBJ2-1; no firm D call. Sequencing input: blood. The chain's CDR3 is CASSLGNGYNEQFF. The DNA for the CDR3 is TGCGCCAGCAGCTTGGGGAACGGATACAATGAGCAGTTCTTC.